The rows below give T cell receptor beta chains drawn from one sample of a study of pediatric ulcerative colitis. The assay was immunoSEQ multiplex PCR, and TCRdb's table has in-frame clones only and misses some. This sample has roughly 70,000 clones, with 70% to 90% found just once. What was sequenced was blood. The receptors were sampled from a boy younger than 18 with severe ulcerative colitis. CDR3s include the opening cysteine and the closing phenylalanine or tryptophan. A D gene is named only where the DNA matches it firmly. Size values are once, few and many counts, or a class for expanded clones, and some rows have none.

j_call,d_call,clone_size,v_call,cdr3_aa,cdr3_nt
TRBJ2-7,TRBD2,NA,TRBV11-3,CASSRRTSESYEQYF,TGTGCCAGTTCGAGGAGGACTAGCGAGTCCTACGAGCAGTACTTC
TRBJ2-2,TRBD2,NA,TRBV30,CAWRSGTFGAGELFF,TGTGCCTGGAGAAGCGGGACCTTTGGGGCCGGGGAGCTGTTTTTT
TRBJ2-2,NA,NA,TRBV29-1,CSVGQPNTGELFF,TGCAGCGTTGGGCAGCCGAACACCGGGGAGCTGTTTTTT
TRBJ2-7,TRBD1,NA,TRBV11-3,CASSLEARQGADEQYF,TGTGCCAGCAGCTTAGAGGCTCGACAGGGGGCCGACGAGCAGTACTTC
TRBJ2-7,NA,once,TRBV5-1,CASRFGRTEASYEQYF,TGCGCCAGCAGATTTGGACGGACAGAGGCGTCCTACGAGCAGTACTTC
TRBJ1-1,NA,NA,TRBV7-2,CASSLGLEAFF,TGTGCCAGCAGCTTAGGGCTGGAAGCTTTCTTT
TRBJ2-7,NA,NA,TRBV29-1,CSVEKAGGEHSYEQYF,TGCAGCGTTGAGAAGGCCGGCGGCGAACACTCCTACGAGCAGTACTTC
TRBJ2-1,NA,NA,TRBV7-9,CASSLRAGNHNEQFF,TGTGCCAGCAGCTTAAGAGCAGGGAATCACAATGAGCAGTTCTTC
TRBJ2-1,NA,NA,TRBV7-3,CASSLPGTEQFF,TGTGCCAGCAGCTTACCTGGGACTGAGCAGTTCTTC
TRBJ1-1,NA,NA,TRBV4-3,CASSQEIRWWHEAFF,TGCGCCAGCAGCCAAGAGATACGGTGGTGGCATGAAGCTTTCTTT
TRBJ2-3,TRBD2,once,TRBV2,CASRRSGLGLYF,TGTGCCAGCAGACGCAGTGGACTAGGTCTGTATTTT
TRBJ1-2,TRBD1,NA,TRBV19,CASSISSGGASGYTF,TGTGCCAGTAGTATTTCTTCAGGGGGCGCGAGCGGCTACACCTTC
TRBJ1-1,NA,NA,TRBV5-6,CASTLRRNTEAFF,TGTGCCAGCACTTTGAGACGGAACACTGAAGCTTTCTTT
TRBJ1-1,NA,NA,TRBV25-1,CASSDITYTEAFF,TGTGCCAGCAGTGACATAACTTACACTGAAGCTTTCTTT
TRBJ2-7,NA,NA,TRBV5-6,CASSLFRSYEQYF,TGTGCCAGCAGCTTGTTCAGGTCGTACGAGCAGTACTTC
TRBJ1-4,NA,NA,TRBV10-2,CATLGQPEKLFF,TGCGCCACCCTAGGACAGCCTGAAAAACTGTTTTTT
TRBJ1-2,TRBD1,once,TRBV7-8,CASSLDETGDGYTF,TGTGCCAGCAGCTTAGATGAGACAGGGGATGGCTACACCTTC
TRBJ2-7,TRBD2,NA,TRBV6-1,CASRAGLAGYEQYF,TGTGCCAGCAGGGCCGGACTAGCGGGATATGAGCAGTACTTC
TRBJ1-2,NA,NA,TRBV15,CATSSSQEPNYGYTF,TGTGCCACCAGCAGTTCACAGGAACCTAACTATGGCTACACCTTC
TRBJ1-4,NA,NA,TRBV30,CAWSGGGSSEKLFF,TGTGCCTGGAGCGGAGGGGGTTCTAGTGAAAAACTGTTTTTT
TRBJ2-7,NA,NA,TRBV4-1,CASSQVWGTISYEQYF,TGCGCCAGCAGCCAAGTCTGGGGGACCATTTCCTACGAGCAGTACTTC
TRBJ1-2,NA,NA,TRBV30,CAWSVAELGGYTF,TGTGCCTGGAGTGTTGCTGAGCTTGGGGGCTACACCTTC
TRBJ2-1,TRBD2,NA,TRBV5-1,CASSLTSGVYNEQFF,TGCGCCAGCAGCTTGACTAGCGGGGTGTACAATGAGCAGTTCTTC
TRBJ1-2,NA,NA,TRBV6-6,CASSRGGGYTF,TGTGCCAGCAGCCGCGGGGGGGGCTACACCTTC
TRBJ1-2,NA,NA,TRBV30,CAWSPDSYGYTF,TGTGCCTGGAGTCCGGACAGTTATGGCTACACCTTC
TRBJ1-4,TRBD1,once,TRBV30,CAWSPNRGAGANEKLFF,TGTGCCTGGAGTCCTAACAGGGGCGCTGGGGCTAATGAAAAACTGTTTTTT
TRBJ1-5,NA,few,TRBV28,CAVRGSLNQPQHF,TGTGCGGTTAGGGGCAGTCTTAACCAGCCCCAGCATTTT
TRBJ2-4,NA,NA,TRBV5-4,CASRDSGGGIQYF,TGTGCCAGCAGGGATTCAGGGGGAGGCATTCAGTACTTC
TRBJ1-4,NA,NA,TRBV30,CAWSPGVGEEKLFF,TGTGCCTGGAGTCCCGGGGTTGGGGAAGAAAAACTGTTTTTT
TRBJ2-3,TRBD2,NA,TRBV19,CASSMREPAPDTQYF,TGTGCCAGTAGTATGCGGGAGCCCGCCCCAGATACGCAGTATTTT
TRBJ2-3,TRBD1,NA,TRBV4-1,CASSQGDRAVDTQYF,TGCGCCAGCAGCCAAGGGGACAGAGCCGTAGATACGCAGTATTTT
TRBJ2-1,TRBD2,NA,TRBV11-2,CASTLDPGLANEQFF,TGTGCCAGCACCTTAGATCCGGGACTAGCGAATGAGCAGTTCTTC
TRBJ2-7,NA,NA,TRBV18,CASSLDGSYEQYF,TGTGCCAGCTCACTGGACGGTTCCTACGAGCAGTACTTC
TRBJ1-1,TRBD1,NA,TRBV30,CAFKTGMNTEAFF,TGTGCCTTTAAGACAGGGATGAACACTGAAGCTTTCTTT
TRBJ2-1,NA,NA,TRBV10-3,CAIRVGVGESNEQFF,TGTGCCATCAGAGTGGGGGTCGGGGAAAGCAATGAGCAGTTCTTC
TRBJ1-5,TRBD1,NA,TRBV27,CASSGTGGFQPQHF,TGTGCCAGTTCCGGGACAGGGGGCTTTCAGCCCCAGCATTTT
TRBJ1-6,NA,NA,TRBV6-6,CASSTPDSYNSPLHF,TGTGCCAGCAGCACCCCGGACAGTTATAATTCACCCCTCCACTTT
TRBJ1-2,NA,NA,TRBV6-5,CASRKPGREDYTF,TGTGCCAGCCGGAAACCGGGACGCGAGGACTACACCTTC
TRBJ2-1,TRBD2,NA,TRBV6-5,CASSYVAGGLNEQFF,TGTGCCAGCAGTTACGTGGCGGGAGGGCTAAATGAGCAGTTCTTC
TRBJ2-3,TRBD2,NA,TRBV27,CASSLGAGDPTDTQYF,TGTGCCAGCAGTTTGGGAGCGGGAGATCCCACAGATACGCAGTATTTT
TRBJ1-3,NA,NA,TRBV7-3,CASSLTVGNTIYF,TGTGCCAGCAGCTTAACGGTGGGGAACACCATATATTTT
TRBJ1-5,TRBD1,NA,TRBV6-1,CASSGLPTGGNQPQHF,TGTGCCAGCAGTGGACTTCCGACAGGGGGCAATCAGCCCCAGCATTTT
TRBJ1-5,TRBD1,few,TRBV6-1,CASSGGQGHFQPQHF,TGTGCCAGCAGTGGGGGACAGGGGCATTTTCAGCCCCAGCATTTT
TRBJ2-5,NA,NA,TRBV5-4,CASSLLGIQANQETQYF,TGTGCCAGCAGCTTGTTAGGGATACAGGCAAACCAAGAGACCCAGTACTTC
TRBJ1-3,NA,NA,TRBV7-9,CASSRDSSPNTIYF,TGTGCCAGCAGCCGTGATAGCTCCCCAAACACCATATATTTT
TRBJ2-7,TRBD1,NA,TRBV6-6,CASRQGAYEQYF,TGTGCCAGCAGACAGGGGGCATACGAGCAGTACTTC
TRBJ2-7,TRBD1,NA,TRBV2,CASSELGQNYEQYF,TGTGCCAGCAGTGAATTGGGACAGAACTACGAGCAGTACTTC
TRBJ2-7,NA,NA,TRBV5-6,CASSLAWPSSYEQYF,TGTGCCAGCAGCTTGGCCTGGCCAAGCTCCTACGAGCAGTACTTC
TRBJ2-7,NA,NA,TRBV7-9,CASSFPGHYEQYF,TGTGCCAGCAGCTTTCCGGGGCACTACGAGCAGTACTTC
TRBJ2-7,NA,NA,TRBV6-5,CASSYSLGPYEQYF,TGTGCCAGCAGTTACTCGTTAGGGCCCTACGAGCAGTACTTC
TRBJ2-1,NA,NA,TRBV18,CASSPLGADEQFF,TGTGCCAGCTCACCATTAGGGGCCGATGAGCAGTTCTTC
TRBJ2-2,TRBD2,NA,TRBV4-3,CASSHGLAGTGELFF,TGCGCCAGCAGCCACGGACTAGCGGGGACCGGGGAGCTGTTTTTT
TRBJ2-7,NA,NA,TRBV15,CATSRDRGGYEQYF,TGTGCCACCAGCAGAGATCGAGGGGGATACGAGCAGTACTTC
TRBJ2-7,NA,NA,TRBV7-2,CASSPGGTGSSYEQYF,TGTGCCAGCAGCCCGGGAGGGACAGGGAGCTCCTACGAGCAGTACTTC
TRBJ1-2,NA,few,TRBV2,CASSAELDGYGYTF,TGTGCCAGCAGTGCGGAACTGGACGGTTATGGCTACACCTTC